Ten or more counts support the clone carrying this T cell receptor beta chain. Its antigen is undetermined. Germline V lookup: CDR1 SGHTA, CDR2 FQGNSA. This CDR3 is 11 amino acids long. Trimming pared 5 bases from V and 8 bases from J, leaving 9 bases between. The sample comes from a study of T cells after yellow fever vaccination. Study-level results: At less than 97% for CD4 and 70% to 90% for CD8, most primary-vaccination clones showed up again after the booster.

Via MiXCR, TCRdb re-called the 5' RACE reads, giving one row per CDR3 protein. The sample records some 290,000 distinct CDR3 sequences, around 10% being singletons. This TCR was sampled from a young man who received the YFV17D yellow fever vaccine. This material consisted of CD4+ T cells sorted from PBMCs, taken 45 days after the yellow fever booster vaccination. The genes are TRBV7-2 and TRBJ1-2; no reliable D call. DNA for the CDR3: TGTGCCAGCAGCCCTGGTCCCGGCTACACCTTC. Encoded protein: CASSPGPGYTF.